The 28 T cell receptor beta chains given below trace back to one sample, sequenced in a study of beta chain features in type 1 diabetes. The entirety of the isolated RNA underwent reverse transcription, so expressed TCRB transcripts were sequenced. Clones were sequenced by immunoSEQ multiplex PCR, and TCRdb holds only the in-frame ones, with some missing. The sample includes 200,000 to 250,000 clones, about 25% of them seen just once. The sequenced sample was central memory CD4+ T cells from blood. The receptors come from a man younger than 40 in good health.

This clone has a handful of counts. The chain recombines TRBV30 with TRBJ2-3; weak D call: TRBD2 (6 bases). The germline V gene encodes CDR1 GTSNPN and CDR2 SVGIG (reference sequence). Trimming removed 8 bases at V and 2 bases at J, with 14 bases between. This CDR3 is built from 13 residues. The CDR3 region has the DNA TGTGCCCATCGAGTAGCGGCCACAGATACGCAGTATTTT. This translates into CAHRVAATDTQYF. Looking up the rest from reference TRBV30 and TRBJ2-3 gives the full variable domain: SQTIHQWPATLVQPVGSPLSLECTVEGTSNPNLYWYRQAAGRGLQLLFYSVGIGQISSEVPQNLSASRPQDRQFILSSKKLLLSDSGFYLCAHRVAATDTQYFGPGTRLTVL.

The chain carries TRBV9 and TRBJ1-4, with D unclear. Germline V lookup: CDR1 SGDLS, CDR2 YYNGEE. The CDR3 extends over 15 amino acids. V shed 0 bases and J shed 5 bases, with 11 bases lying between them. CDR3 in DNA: TGTGCCAGCAGCGTAGGGTGGGAGGGAAATGAAAAACTGTTTTTT. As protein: CASSVGWEGNEKLFF.

In DNA, the CDR3 is TGTGCCAGCAGTTTAGCCGATACGCAGTATTTT. This encodes CASSLADTQYF. The chain uses TRBV25-1 and TRBJ2-3; no reliable D call. Trimming shortened V by 5 bases and J by 6 bases, and 6 bases separated the two germline ends. The CDR3 runs 11 residues. CDR1 is MGHDK, CDR2 SYGVNS, per germline.

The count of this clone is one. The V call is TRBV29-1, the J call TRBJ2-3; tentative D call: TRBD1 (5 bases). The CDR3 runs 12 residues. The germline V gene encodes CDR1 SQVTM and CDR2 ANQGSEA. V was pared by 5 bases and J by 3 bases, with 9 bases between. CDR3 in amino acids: CSVRGGTDTQYF. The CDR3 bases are TGCAGCGTTAGGGGTGGTACAGATACGCAGTATTTT.

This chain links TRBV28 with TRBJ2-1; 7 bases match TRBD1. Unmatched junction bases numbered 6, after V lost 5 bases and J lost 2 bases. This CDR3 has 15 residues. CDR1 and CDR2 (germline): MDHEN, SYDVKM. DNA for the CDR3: TGTGCCAGCAGTCTGACAGGGATCCCCTACAATGAGCAGTTCTTC. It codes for CASSLTGIPYNEQFF.

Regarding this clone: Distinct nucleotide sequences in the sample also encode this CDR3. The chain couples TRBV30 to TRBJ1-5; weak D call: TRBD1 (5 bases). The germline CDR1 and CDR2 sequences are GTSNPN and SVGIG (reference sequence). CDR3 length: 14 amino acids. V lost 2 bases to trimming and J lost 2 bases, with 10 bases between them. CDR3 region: CAWSLARGNQPQHF. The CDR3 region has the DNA TGTGCCTGGAGTCTCGCCAGGGGCAATCAGCCCCAGCATTTT. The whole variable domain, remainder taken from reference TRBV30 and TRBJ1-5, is SQTIHQWPATLVQPVGSPLSLECTVEGTSNPNLYWYRQAAGRGLQLLFYSVGIGQISSEVPQNLSASRPQDRQFILSSKKLLLSDSGFYLCAWSLARGNQPQHFGDGTRLSIL.

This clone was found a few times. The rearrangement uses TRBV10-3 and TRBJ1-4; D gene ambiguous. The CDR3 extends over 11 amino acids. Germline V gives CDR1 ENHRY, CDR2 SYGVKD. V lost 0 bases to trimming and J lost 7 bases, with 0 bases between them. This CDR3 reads CAISESEKLFF. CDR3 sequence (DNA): TGTGCCATCAGTGAGTCTGAAAAACTGTTTTTT.

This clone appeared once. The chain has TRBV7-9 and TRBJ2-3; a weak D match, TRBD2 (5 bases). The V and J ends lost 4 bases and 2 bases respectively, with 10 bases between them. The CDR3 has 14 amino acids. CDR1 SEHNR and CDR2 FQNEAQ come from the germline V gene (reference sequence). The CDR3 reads CASSSEGITDTQYF. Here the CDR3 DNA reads TGTGCCAGCAGCTCCGAGGGCATCACAGATACGCAGTATTTT. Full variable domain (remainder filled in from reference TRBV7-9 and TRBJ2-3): DTGVSQNPRHKITKRGQNVTFRCDPISEHNRLYWYRQTLGQGPEFLTYFQNEAQLEKSRLLSDRFSAERPKGSFSTLEIQRTEQGDSAMYLCASSSEGITDTQYFGPGTRLTVL.

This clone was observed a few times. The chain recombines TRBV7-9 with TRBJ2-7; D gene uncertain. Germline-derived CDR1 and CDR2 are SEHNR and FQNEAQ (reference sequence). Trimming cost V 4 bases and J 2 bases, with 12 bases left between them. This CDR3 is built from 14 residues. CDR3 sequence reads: CASSSNGHTYEQYF. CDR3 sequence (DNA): TGTGCCAGCAGCTCAAACGGCCATACCTACGAGCAGTACTTC. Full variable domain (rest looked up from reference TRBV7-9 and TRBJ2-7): DTGVSQNPRHKITKRGQNVTFRCDPISEHNRLYWYRQTLGQGPEFLTYFQNEAQLEKSRLLSDRFSAERPKGSFSTLEIQRTEQGDSAMYLCASSSNGHTYEQYFGPGTRLTVT.

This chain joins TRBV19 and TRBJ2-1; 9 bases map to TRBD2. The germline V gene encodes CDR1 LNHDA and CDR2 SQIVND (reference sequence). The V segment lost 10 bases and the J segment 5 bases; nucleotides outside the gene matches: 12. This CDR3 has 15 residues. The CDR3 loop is CATRNEAGGHNEQFF. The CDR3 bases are TGTGCCACCAGAAATGAGGCGGGGGGGCACAATGAGCAGTTCTTC.

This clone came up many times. CDR3 in amino acids: CAWSVLSSYNEQFF. The CDR3 nucleotides are TGTGCCTGGAGTGTATTAAGCTCCTACAATGAGCAGTTCTTC. The chain recombines TRBV30 with TRBJ2-1; no reliable D call. This CDR3 comprises 14 residues. Germline V lookup: CDR1 GTSNPN, CDR2 SVGIG (reference sequence). V gave up 0 bases and J gave up 0 bases, with 6 bases separating them.

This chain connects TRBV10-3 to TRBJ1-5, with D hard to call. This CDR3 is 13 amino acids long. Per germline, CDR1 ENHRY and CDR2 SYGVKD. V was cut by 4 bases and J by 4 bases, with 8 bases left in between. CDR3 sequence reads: CAISVRENQPQHF. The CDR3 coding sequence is TGTGCCATCAGTGTAAGAGAGAATCAGCCCCAGCATTTT.

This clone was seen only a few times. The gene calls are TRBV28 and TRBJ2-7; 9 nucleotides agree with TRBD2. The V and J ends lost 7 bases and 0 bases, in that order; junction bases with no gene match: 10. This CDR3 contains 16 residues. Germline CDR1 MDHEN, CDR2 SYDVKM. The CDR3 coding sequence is TGTGCCAGCAAACTAGCGGGTAAACCCAGCTCCTACGAGCAGTACTTC. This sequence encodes CASKLAGKPSSYEQYF. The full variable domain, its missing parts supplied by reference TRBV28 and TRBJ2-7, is DVKVTQSSRYLVKRTGEKVFLECVQDMDHENMFWYRQDPGLGLRLIYFSYDVKMKEKGDIPEGYSVSREKKERFSLILESASTNQTSMYLCASKLAGKPSSYEQYFGPGTRLTVT.

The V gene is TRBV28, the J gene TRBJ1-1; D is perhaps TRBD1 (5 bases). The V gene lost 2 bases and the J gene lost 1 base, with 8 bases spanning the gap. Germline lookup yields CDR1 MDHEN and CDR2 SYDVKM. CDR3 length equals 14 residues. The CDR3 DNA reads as TGTGCCAGCAGTTTACCGGGACCGAACACTGAAGCTTTCTTT. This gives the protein CASSLPGPNTEAFF.

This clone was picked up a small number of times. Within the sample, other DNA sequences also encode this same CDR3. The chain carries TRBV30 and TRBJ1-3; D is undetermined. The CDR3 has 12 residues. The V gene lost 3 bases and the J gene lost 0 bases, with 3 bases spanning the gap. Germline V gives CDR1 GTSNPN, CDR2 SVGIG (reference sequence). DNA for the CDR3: TGTGCCTGGAGCGTCTCTGGAAACACCATATATTTT. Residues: CAWSVSGNTIYF. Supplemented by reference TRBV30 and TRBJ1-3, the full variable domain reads SQTIHQWPATLVQPVGSPLSLECTVEGTSNPNLYWYRQAAGRGLQLLFYSVGIGQISSEVPQNLSASRPQDRQFILSSKKLLLSDSGFYLCAWSVSGNTIYFGEGSWLTVV.

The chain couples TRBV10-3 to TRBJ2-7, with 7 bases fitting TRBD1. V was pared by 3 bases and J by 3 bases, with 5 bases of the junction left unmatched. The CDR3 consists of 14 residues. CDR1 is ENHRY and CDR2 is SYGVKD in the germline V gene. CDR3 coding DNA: TGTGCCATCAGTGACTCGACAGGGAACTACGAGCAGTACTTC. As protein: CAISDSTGNYEQYF.

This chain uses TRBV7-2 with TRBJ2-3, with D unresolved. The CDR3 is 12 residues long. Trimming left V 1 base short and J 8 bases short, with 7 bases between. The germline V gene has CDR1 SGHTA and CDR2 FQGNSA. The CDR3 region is CASSLVLSTQYF. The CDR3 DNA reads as TGTGCCAGCAGCTTAGTCTTGAGTACGCAGTATTTT.

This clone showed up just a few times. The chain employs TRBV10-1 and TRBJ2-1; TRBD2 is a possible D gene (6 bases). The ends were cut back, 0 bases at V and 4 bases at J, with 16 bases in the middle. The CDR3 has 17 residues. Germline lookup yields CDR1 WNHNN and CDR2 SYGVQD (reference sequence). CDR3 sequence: CASSESWAGSGYNEQFF. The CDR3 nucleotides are TGCGCCAGCAGTGAGTCGTGGGCGGGAAGCGGTTACAATGAGCAGTTCTTC.

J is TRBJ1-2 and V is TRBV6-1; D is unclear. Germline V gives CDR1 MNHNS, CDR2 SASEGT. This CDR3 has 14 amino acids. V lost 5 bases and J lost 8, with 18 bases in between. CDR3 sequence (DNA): TGTGCCAGCAGTAATCGGGCCCTCTTGGGCGGCTACACCTTC. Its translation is CASSNRALLGGYTF.

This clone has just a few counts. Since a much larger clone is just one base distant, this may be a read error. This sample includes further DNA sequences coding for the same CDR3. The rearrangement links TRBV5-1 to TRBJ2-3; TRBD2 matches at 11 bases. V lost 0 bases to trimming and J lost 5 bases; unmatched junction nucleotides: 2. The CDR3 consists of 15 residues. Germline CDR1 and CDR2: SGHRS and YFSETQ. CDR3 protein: CASSLAGTSGDTQYF. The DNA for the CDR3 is TGCGCCAGCAGCTTGGCCGGGACTAGCGGAGATACGCAGTATTTT.

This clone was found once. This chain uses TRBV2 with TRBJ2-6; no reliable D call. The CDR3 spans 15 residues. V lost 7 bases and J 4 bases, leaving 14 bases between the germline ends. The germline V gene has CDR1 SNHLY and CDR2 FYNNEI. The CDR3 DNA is TGTGCCAGCATACGTTCAGGTAACGGGGCCAACGTCCTGACTTTC. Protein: CASIRSGNGANVLTF.

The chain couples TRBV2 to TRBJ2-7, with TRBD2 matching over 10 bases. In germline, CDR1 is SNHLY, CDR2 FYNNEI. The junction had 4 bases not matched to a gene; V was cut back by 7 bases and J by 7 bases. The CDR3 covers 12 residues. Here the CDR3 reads CASKREGWEQYF. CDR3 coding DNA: TGTGCCAGCAAGCGGGAGGGCTGGGAGCAGTACTTC.

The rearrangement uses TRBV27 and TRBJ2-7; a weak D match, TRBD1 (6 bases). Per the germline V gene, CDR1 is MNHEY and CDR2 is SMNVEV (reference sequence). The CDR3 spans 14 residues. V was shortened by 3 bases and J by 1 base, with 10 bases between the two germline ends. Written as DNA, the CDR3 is TGTGCCAGCAGTTTGAGGGGGTGGTCCTACGAGCAGTACTTC. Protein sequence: CASSLRGWSYEQYF.

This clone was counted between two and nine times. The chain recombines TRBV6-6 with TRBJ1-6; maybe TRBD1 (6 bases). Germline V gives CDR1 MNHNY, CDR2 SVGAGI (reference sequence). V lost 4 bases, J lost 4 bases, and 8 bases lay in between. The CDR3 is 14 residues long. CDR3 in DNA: TGTGCCAGCAGTTCACAGGGATATAATTCACCCCTCCACTTT. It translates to CASSSQGYNSPLHF.

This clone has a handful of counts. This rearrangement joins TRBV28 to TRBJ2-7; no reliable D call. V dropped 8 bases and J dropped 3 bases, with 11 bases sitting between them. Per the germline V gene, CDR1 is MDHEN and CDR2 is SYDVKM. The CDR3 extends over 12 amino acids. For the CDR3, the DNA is TGTGCCAGCGAATCCCAAGGCTACGAGCAGTACTTC. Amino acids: CASESQGYEQYF.

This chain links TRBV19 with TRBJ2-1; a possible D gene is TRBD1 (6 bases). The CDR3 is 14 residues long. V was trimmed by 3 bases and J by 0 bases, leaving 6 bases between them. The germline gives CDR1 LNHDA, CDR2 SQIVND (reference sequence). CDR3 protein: CASSMDSSYNEQFF. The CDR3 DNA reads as TGTGCCAGTAGTATGGACAGCTCCTACAATGAGCAGTTCTTC.

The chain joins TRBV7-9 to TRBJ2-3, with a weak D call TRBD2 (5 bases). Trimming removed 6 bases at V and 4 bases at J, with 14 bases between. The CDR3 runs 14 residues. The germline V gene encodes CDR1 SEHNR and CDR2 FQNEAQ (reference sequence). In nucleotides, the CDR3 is TGTGCCAGCAGTCTAGCAGGAACTGCAGATACGCAGTATTTT. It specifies CASSLAGTADTQYF.

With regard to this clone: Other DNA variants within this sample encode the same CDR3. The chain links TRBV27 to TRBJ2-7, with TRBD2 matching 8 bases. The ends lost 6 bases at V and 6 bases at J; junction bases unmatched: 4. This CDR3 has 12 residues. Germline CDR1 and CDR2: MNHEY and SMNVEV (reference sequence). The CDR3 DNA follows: TGTGCCAGCAGAACGGGGGGGGGCGAGCAGTACTTC. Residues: CASRTGGGEQYF.